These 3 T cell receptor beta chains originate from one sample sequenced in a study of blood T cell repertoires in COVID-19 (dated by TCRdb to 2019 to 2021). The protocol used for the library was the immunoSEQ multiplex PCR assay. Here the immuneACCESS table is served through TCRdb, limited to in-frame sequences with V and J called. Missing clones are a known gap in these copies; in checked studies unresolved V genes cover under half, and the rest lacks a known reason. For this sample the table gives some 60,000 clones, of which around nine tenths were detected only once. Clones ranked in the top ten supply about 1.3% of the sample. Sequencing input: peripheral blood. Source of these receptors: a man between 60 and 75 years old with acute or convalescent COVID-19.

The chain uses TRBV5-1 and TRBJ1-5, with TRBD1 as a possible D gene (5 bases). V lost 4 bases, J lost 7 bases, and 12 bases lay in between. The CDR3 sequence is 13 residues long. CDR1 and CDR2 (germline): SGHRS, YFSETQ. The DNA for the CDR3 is TGCGCCAGCAGCAGGGGTTTGGAGCAGCCCCAGCATTTT. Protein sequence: CASSRGLEQPQHF.

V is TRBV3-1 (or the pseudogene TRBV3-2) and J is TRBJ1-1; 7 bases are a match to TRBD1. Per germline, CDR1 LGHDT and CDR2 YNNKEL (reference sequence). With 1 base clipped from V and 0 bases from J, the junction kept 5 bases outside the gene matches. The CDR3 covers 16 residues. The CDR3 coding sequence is TGTGCCAGCAGCCAAGGGCGGACAGGTCTGAACACTGAAGCTTTCTTT. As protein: CASSQGRTGLNTEAFF.

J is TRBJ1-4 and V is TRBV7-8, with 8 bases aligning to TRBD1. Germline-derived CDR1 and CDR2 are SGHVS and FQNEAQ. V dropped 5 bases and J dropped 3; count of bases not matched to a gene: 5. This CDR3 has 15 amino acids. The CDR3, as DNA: TGTGCCAGCAGCCCACAGGGGGGGGCTAATGAAAAACTGTTTTTT. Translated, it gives CASSPQGGANEKLFF. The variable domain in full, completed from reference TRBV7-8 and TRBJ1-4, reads GAGVSQSPRYKVAKRGQDVALRCDPISGHVSLFWYQQALGQGPEFLTYFQNEAQLDKSGLPSDRFFAERPEGSVSTLKIQRTQQEDSAVYLCASSPQGGANEKLFFGSGTQLSVL.